This TCR beta chain was identified during a study of a mutant IDH1 vaccine in newly diagnosed glioma. Background on the study: Investigators started vaccination 4-6 weeks after radiotherapy alone, or with temozolomide cycles. The therapy given earlier, which was standard therapy, consisted of radiotherapy, temozolomide, or both, and most of the patients received both.

With regard to this clone: What it recognizes is unknown.

Losses at the gene ends were 4 bases for V and 0 bases for J; bases not matched to a gene: 10. Germline loops: CDR1 SGDLS, CDR2 YYNGEE. This CDR3 contains 17 residues. Sequencing used immunoSEQ multiplex PCR; TCRdb keeps in-frame clones, though not all of them. There are around 60,000 clones in the sample; about four fifths occur only once, and under 7% lies in the top ten. Time point of the sample: week 35, safety follow-up. Every single dose of the vaccine, 300 ug of mutant IDH1 20-mer peptide, came with topical imiquimod. Specimen: PBMCs, collected from a glioma patient whose treatment included an IDH1 peptide vaccine. This chain links TRBV9 with TRBJ2-1; 7 bases agree with TRBD2. The source is a man aged 35-49 years with glioma. In DNA, the CDR3 is TGTGCCAGCAGCTCAAGCGGGGTCGCGAGCTCCTACAATGAGCAGTTCTTC. Its protein is CASSSSGVASSYNEQFF. The entire variable domain, with the rest obtained from reference TRBV9 and TRBJ2-1, is as follows: DSGVTQTPKHLITATGQRVTLRCSPRSGDLSVYWYQQSLDQGLQFLIQYYNGEERAKGNILERFSAQQFPDLHSELNLSSLELGDSALYFCASSSSGVASSYNEQFFGPGTRLTVL.